This entry lists 14 T cell receptor beta chains sequenced from one sample in a study of cytomegalovirus exposure and HLA in healthy donors. Generated by immunoSEQ multiplex PCR, the TCRdb table keeps only in-frame clones and is missing some. The sample lists over 150,000 clones, 75% to 90% occurring once. The sample consisted of PBMCs. These receptors all come from a man aged 18 to 30 in good health and CMV-seropositive.

V is TRBV18 and J is TRBJ1-5, with TRBD1 matching 11 bases. V trimming: 5 bases; J trimming: 9 bases; junction bases outside the gene matches: 6. CDR3 size: 14 residues. Germline V gene data show CDR1 as KGHSH and CDR2 as LQKENI. DNA of the CDR3: TGTGCCAGCTCATCGGACAGGGGGCGCGTGCCCCAGCATTTT. This translates into CASSSDRGRVPQHF. The complete variable domain, with remaining parts taken from reference TRBV18 and TRBJ1-5, reads NAGVMQNPRHLVRRRGQEARLRCSPMKGHSHVYWYRQLPEEGLKFMVYLQKENIIDESGMPKERFSAEFPKEGPSILRIQQVVRGDSAAYFCASSSDRGRVPQHFGDGTRLSIL.

The chain uses TRBV27 and TRBJ2-3; possibly TRBD2 for D (6 bases). The CDR3 loop spans 14 amino acids. The germline V gene encodes CDR1 MNHEY and CDR2 SMNVEV (reference sequence). Between the trimmed V and J ends, which lost 5 bases and 2 bases, there was a span of 11 bases. The DNA for the CDR3 is TGTGCCAGCAGTGAGCGGGCGCCCACAGATACGCAGTATTTT. Its translation is CASSERAPTDTQYF.

A word on this clone: Other DNA sequences within the sample encode an identical CDR3. V is TRBV9 and J is TRBJ1-1, with D possibly TRBD1 on 5 matching bases. Trimming took 0 bases from V and 9 from J, leaving 12 bases between them. CDR1 is SGDLS and CDR2 is YYNGEE in the germline V gene. This CDR3 is 13 amino acids long. The CDR3 spells CASSVGGGTQAFF. In DNA form, the CDR3 reads TGTGCCAGCAGCGTAGGGGGGGGAACCCAAGCTTTCTTT.

V gene TRBV29-1 combines with J gene TRBJ2-1; no reliable D call. Germline assignment: CDR1 SQVTM and CDR2 ANQGSEA. This CDR3 comprises 15 residues. With 5 bases removed from V and 1 base from J, the gap between germline ends came to 15 bases. The CDR3 nucleotides read TGCAGCGTTCCCCGAAGGAGCGTTTCCTACAATGAGCAGTTCTTC. Its protein is CSVPRRSVSYNEQFF.

The CDR3 nucleotides are TGCGCCAGCAGCCAAGCTTCCGGGTACGACACAGATACGCAGTATTTT. It translates to CASSQASGYDTDTQYF. The J gene is TRBJ2-3, the V gene TRBV4-3; no definite D call. V lost 1 base, J lost 2 bases, and 13 bases lay in between. Germline assignment: CDR1 LGHNA and CDR2 YSLEER. This CDR3 is 16 amino acids long.

In its sample, this clone was seen once. J is TRBJ1-2 and V is TRBV6-6; maybe TRBD1 (6 bases). Germline CDR1 MNHNY, CDR2 SVGAGI (reference sequence). V was clipped by 5 bases and J by 0 bases, with 10 bases between them. This CDR3 has 14 residues. The CDR3 sequence is CASSRQAANYGYTF. Here the CDR3 DNA reads TGTGCCAGCAGTAGACAGGCCGCTAACTATGGCTACACCTTC.

V is TRBV5-1 and J is TRBJ2-7; D is perhaps TRBD2 (6 bases). Between the trimmed V and J ends, which lost 6 bases and 1 base, there was a span of 14 bases. CDR3 size: 14 residues. The germline V gene has CDR1 SGHRS and CDR2 YFSETQ. CDR3 sequence (DNA): TGCGCCAGCACCCCAACGGGGGTATCCTACGAGCAGTACTTC. Its protein is CASTPTGVSYEQYF.

This chain links TRBV5-5 with TRBJ1-2; the match to TRBD1 covers 7 bases. Germline V lookup: CDR1 SGHKS, CDR2 YYEKEE (reference sequence). CDR3 size: 15 residues. The V segment lost 0 bases and the J segment 0 bases; nucleotides outside the gene matches: 2. CDR3 protein: CASSLATGANYGYTF. CDR3 DNA sequence: TGTGCCAGCAGCTTGGCCACAGGGGCTAACTATGGCTACACCTTC.

The chain carries TRBV2 and TRBJ2-3; 10 nucleotides match TRBD1. J gave up 1 base and V 6 bases, and 4 bases lay outside the gene matches. CDR3 length equals 15 residues. Germline CDR1 reads SNHLY; CDR2 reads FYNNEI. The CDR3 coding sequence is TGTGCCAGCAGGGGACAGGGGTTGGGCACAGATACGCAGTATTTT. Translating it yields CASRGQGLGTDTQYF.

The chain uses TRBV6-5 and TRBJ1-2; no clear D gene. The V gene's germline CDR1 is MNHEY and CDR2 SVGAGI. The CDR3 consists of 13 residues. Trimming left V 7 bases short and J 3 bases short, with 12 bases between. CDR3 DNA: TGTGCCAGCACAATGGGAGGGTACTATGGCTACACCTTC. It translates to CASTMGGYYGYTF.

The rearrangement uses TRBV23-1 and TRBJ1-6, with 11 bases that match TRBD1. TRBV23-1 is placed among ORFs of uncertain function. CDR3 length equals 14 residues. After removal of 5 bases from V and 10 bases from J, the junction contained 4 bases not matched to a gene. CDR3 sequence: CASSAGQGGSPLHF. The DNA of the CDR3 is TGCGCCAGCAGTGCGGGACAGGGGGGATCACCCCTCCACTTT.

The chain uses TRBV7-6 and TRBJ2-5, with 8 bases matching TRBD1. The J segment lost 2 bases and the V segment lost 4 bases, leaving 12 bases of the junction unmatched. CDR3 length: 17 amino acids. Germline CDR1 reads SGHVS; CDR2 reads FNYEAQ. The CDR3 DNA reads TGTGCCAGCAGCTACGACAGGGGACGAGACATTCAAGAGACCCAGTACTTC. This encodes CASSYDRGRDIQETQYF.

The V call is TRBV15, the J call TRBJ2-1, with 7 bases matching TRBD2. This CDR3 is 18 amino acids long. Looked up from germline, CDR1 is LNHNV and CDR2 is YYDKDF (reference sequence). J was trimmed by 7 bases and V by 3 bases; bases with no gene match: 18. CDR3 in DNA: TGTGCCACCAGCAGCCGCGGGGGTCGGCCTGGATTGTCGAATGAGCAGTTCTTC. Encoded protein: CATSSRGGRPGLSNEQFF.

The rearrangement links TRBV7-2 to TRBJ2-5; 7 bases line up with TRBD1. In germline, CDR1 is SGHTA, CDR2 FQGNSA. CDR3 length equals 16 residues. Unmatched junction bases numbered 11, after V lost 4 bases and J lost 3 bases. The CDR3 DNA is TGTGCCAGCAGCTGGCCCCGGGACAGTCGGAAAGAGACCCAGTACTTC. Protein sequence: CASSWPRDSRKETQYF.